The 12 T cell receptor beta chains presented below share a single source sample, sequenced in a study of shared clonotypes between healthy human individuals. CD45RO-negative, CCR7-positively selected cells formed the naive CD8 fraction, excluding terminally differentiated effector memory CD45RA+ cells. Clones were sequenced by immunoSEQ multiplex PCR, and TCRdb holds only the in-frame ones, with some missing. This sample has roughly 2,000,000 clones, with around 95% found just once. Sequenced material: naive CD8+ T cells from PBMCs. These TCRs come from a man in his late teens or twenties in good health. Some clones in this sample may be carry-over from other donors' samples.

The chain couples TRBV28 to TRBJ1-3; D unresolved. Germline CDR1 MDHEN, CDR2 SYDVKM. Trimming pared 7 bases from V and 2 bases from J, leaving 12 bases between. This CDR3 is 14 amino acids long. The CDR3 sequence is CASTPETAGNTIYF. The CDR3 DNA follows: TGTGCCAGCACCCCGGAAACCGCTGGAAACACCATATATTTT.

This chain uses TRBV7-9 with TRBJ2-7; D is unresolved. The CDR3 is 14 residues long. V lost 3 bases and J 1 base, leaving 10 bases between the germline ends. The germline gives CDR1 SEHNR, CDR2 FQNEAQ (reference sequence). The chain's CDR3 is CASSFPSVSYEQYF. The CDR3 bases are TGTGCCAGCAGCTTCCCTAGTGTTTCCTACGAGCAGTACTTC.

The chain couples TRBV27 to TRBJ2-1; 8 nucleotides match TRBD2. The germline gives CDR1 MNHEY, CDR2 SMNVEV (reference sequence). The J segment lost 8 bases and the V segment lost 4 bases, leaving 10 bases of the junction unmatched. The CDR3 loop spans 15 amino acids. Here the CDR3 reads CASSSGTSPVDEQFF. In DNA, the CDR3 is TGTGCCAGCAGTTCCGGGACTAGTCCCGTCGATGAGCAGTTCTTC.

CDR3 nucleotide sequence: TGTGCCTGGAGTGTGGGCACCCACGAGCAGTACTTC. It yields the protein CAWSVGTHEQYF. This chain joins TRBV30 and TRBJ2-7; D remains ambiguous. This CDR3 region has 12 residues. V lost 0 bases to trimming and J lost 5 bases, with 8 bases between them. CDR1 GTSNPN and CDR2 SVGIG come from the germline V gene (reference sequence).

As concerns this clone: Other DNA sequences in the sample encode the same CDR3. The chain combines TRBV4-1 with TRBJ2-1; 10 bases agree with TRBD2. This CDR3 has 14 residues. V shed 4 bases and J 10 bases; nucleotides not matched to a gene: 7. The germline CDR1 and CDR2 sequences are MGHRA and YSYEKL. CDR3 loop: CASSPRTSGREQFF. The CDR3 DNA reads as TGCGCCAGCAGCCCCCGGACTAGCGGTCGGGAGCAGTTCTTC.

The chain recombines TRBV29-1 with TRBJ2-3; D unresolved. The germline gives CDR1 SQVTM, CDR2 ANQGSEA. The length of the CDR3 is 21 residues. Trimming shortened V by 4 bases and J by 7 bases, and 39 bases separated the two germline ends. CDR3 sequence reads: CSVVGRRQGLPIRVGFNTQYF. CDR3 sequence (DNA): TGCAGCGTTGTCGGGCGGCGACAAGGGTTACCAATACGAGTCGGTTTTAATACGCAGTATTTT.

Of note for this clone: Other nucleotide sequences from this sample produce the same CDR3. The chain combines TRBV7-3 with TRBJ2-1, with D tentatively TRBD1 or TRBD2 (7 bases each). The CDR3 sequence is 12 residues long. Trimming left V 5 bases short and J 8 bases short, with 10 bases between. Germline values: CDR1 SGHTA, CDR2 FQGTGA. DNA for the CDR3: TGTGCCAGCAGCCCAGGGGGGGATGAGCAGTTCTTC. This gives the protein CASSPGGDEQFF.

The chain is built from TRBV11-1 and TRBJ1-1; 9 bases fit TRBD1. The germline V gene encodes CDR1 SGHAT and CDR2 FQDESV (reference sequence). The CDR3 length is 15 residues. V trimming: 6 bases; J trimming: 1 base; junction bases outside the gene matches: 6. The CDR3 sequence: CASSPTGGWNTEAFF. The CDR3 DNA sequence: TGTGCCAGCAGTCCGACAGGGGGTTGGAACACTGAAGCTTTCTTT.

The V gene is TRBV28, the J gene TRBJ2-1; perhaps TRBD2 as D (6 bases). This CDR3 comprises 17 residues. V gave up 5 bases and J gave up 8 bases, with 25 bases separating them. Per the germline V gene, CDR1 is MDHEN and CDR2 is SYDVKM. CDR3 in amino acids: CASSAPIILSGSDEQFF. CDR3 bases: TGTGCCAGCAGTGCACCTATAATTTTGAGCGGGTCGGATGAGCAGTTCTTC.

The chain employs TRBV28 and TRBJ2-1; 7 bases are shared with TRBD1. CDR1 and CDR2 from the germline V gene are MDHEN and SYDVKM. The CDR3 contains 14 residues. J was trimmed by 8 bases and V by 4 bases; bases with no gene match: 8. The CDR3 bases are TGTGCCAGCAGTTGGACAGGTGGGACCGATGAGCAGTTCTTC. It specifies CASSWTGGTDEQFF. The full variable domain, rest sourced from reference TRBV28 and TRBJ2-1, is DVKVTQSSRYLVKRTGEKVFLECVQDMDHENMFWYRQDPGLGLRLIYFSYDVKMKEKGDIPEGYSVSREKKERFSLILESASTNQTSMYLCASSWTGGTDEQFFGPGTRLTVL.

The chain has TRBV6-1 and TRBJ2-5; 7 positions agree with TRBD2. The junction had 8 bases not matched to a gene; V was cut back by 7 bases and J by 3 bases. The CDR3 covers 14 residues. Germline CDR1 and CDR2: MNHNS and SASEGT. Written as DNA, the CDR3 is TGTGCCAGCATATCCCGCGGGAGCAAAGAGACCCAGTACTTC. Protein sequence: CASISRGSKETQYF.

The chain links TRBV5-5 to TRBJ2-7, with D possibly being TRBD1 or TRBD2 (5 bases each). This CDR3 comprises 16 residues. CDR1 is SGHKS, CDR2 YYEKEE, per germline (reference sequence). Trimming cost V 4 bases and J 3 bases, with 20 bases left between them. The CDR3 region has the DNA TGTGCCAGCAGCCCTTCGTCGGGGCAGATTAACTACGAGCAGTACTTC. Translation gives CASSPSSGQINYEQYF.